Below, 11 T cell receptor beta chains from the same sample are listed, as sequenced in a study of OX40 agonist ivuxolimab in advanced cancers. Clones were sequenced by immunoSEQ multiplex PCR, and TCRdb holds only the in-frame ones, with some missing. The data hold roughly 90,000 clones, with under 95% observed a single time. Sequenced here: CD4+ or CD8+ T cells sorted from blood, sampled in a trial of the OX40 agonist ivuxolimab. The receptor source for this set is an adult with an advanced solid tumor such as melanoma, head and neck, liver or kidney cancer.

This rearrangement joins TRBV10-3 to TRBJ2-2, with D perhaps TRBD1 or TRBD2 (5 bases each). Trimming removed 10 bases from V and 7 bases from J, with 25 bases in between. Germline V gene sequence: CDR1 ENHRY, CDR2 SYGVKD. The CDR3 runs 16 residues. The DNA of the CDR3 is TGTGCCACTAATCATGGCGTGAGGGGTCAGGGCGGGGAGCTGTTTTTT. Its translation: CATNHGVRGQGGELFF.

The count of this clone is one. Written as DNA, the CDR3 is TGCAGCGCGACAGTTCCTCCCTACGAGCAGTACTTC. As protein: CSATVPPYEQYF. This chain uses TRBV29-1 with TRBJ2-7; D perhaps matches TRBD1 (5 bases). Trimming removed 7 bases at V and 2 bases at J, with 12 bases between. CDR1 is SQVTM, CDR2 ANQGSEA, per germline. This CDR3 comprises 12 residues.

The chain recombines TRBV27 with TRBJ2-3, with TRBD1 matching 7 bases. V lost 6 bases, J lost 3 bases, and 9 bases stayed unmatched. Germline CDR1 reads MNHEY; CDR2 reads SMNVEV (reference sequence). The CDR3 is made up of 15 amino acids. CDR3 amino acids: CASRGTGAVTDTQYF. In DNA form, the CDR3 reads TGTGCCAGCAGAGGAACAGGGGCGGTAACAGATACGCAGTATTTT.

This rearrangement joins TRBV14 to TRBJ1-6; no definite D call. Germline V gene lookup returns CDR1 SGHDN and CDR2 FVKESK. Trimming stripped 3 bases from V and 9 bases from J, with 6 bases between. CDR3 length: 12 amino acids. CDR3 amino acids: CASSHIGSPLHF. The CDR3 DNA reads TGTGCCAGCAGCCATATCGGTTCACCCCTCCACTTT. Filled out from reference TRBV14 and TRBJ1-6, the complete variable domain reads EAGVTQFPSHSVIEKGQTVTLRCDPISGHDNLYWYRRVMGKEIKFLLHFVKESKQDESGMPNNRFLAERTGGTYSTLKVQPAELEDSGVYFCASSHIGSPLHFGNGTRLTVT.

J is TRBJ1-4 and V is TRBV6-6; 7 bases line up with TRBD1. Germline lookup yields CDR1 MNHNY and CDR2 SVGAGI (reference sequence). CDR3 length: 13 amino acids. Trimming at V came to 6 bases and at J to 8 bases, leaving 6 bases not matched to a gene. CDR3 sequence: CASRSGTVEKLFF. CDR3 nucleotide sequence: TGTGCCAGCAGGTCCGGGACAGTGGAAAAACTGTTTTTT.

Comment on this clone: The junction departs from germline at one end; a sequencing error may be responsible. The chain recombines TRBV20-1 with TRBJ1-1; D gene ambiguous. This CDR3 is built from 11 residues. CDR1 and CDR2 from the germline V gene are DFQATT and SNEGSKA (reference sequence). Here the CDR3 DNA reads TGCAGTGCAAGAGGTCCTACTGAAGCTTTCTTT. Its protein product is CSARGPTEAFF.

The chain has TRBV7-2 and TRBJ2-7, with D perhaps TRBD1 or TRBD2 (5 bases each). The V end lost 1 base, the J end lost 4 bases, and 14 bases lay between the germline ends. CDR3 length: 15 amino acids. Germline CDR1 is SGHTA and CDR2 is FQGNSA. The CDR3 here is CASSLGGRTLYEQYF. In DNA form, the CDR3 reads TGTGCCAGCAGCTTAGGGGGCAGGACTTTGTACGAGCAGTACTTC.

The gene calls are TRBV14 and TRBJ2-3; 7 nucleotides agree with TRBD2. After removal of 5 bases from V and 2 bases from J, the junction contained 4 bases not matched to a gene. Germline lookup yields CDR1 SGHDN and CDR2 FVKESK. There are 14 residues in the CDR3. The CDR3: CASSKGLHTDTQYF. The CDR3 DNA reads TGTGCCAGCAGCAAGGGACTACACACAGATACGCAGTATTTT.

This sequence joins TRBV7-9 and TRBJ2-3; TRBD2 agrees at 10 bases. Trimming took 3 bases from V and 6 from J; bases not matched to a gene: 6. The germline V gene has CDR1 SEHNR and CDR2 FQNEAQ (reference sequence). CDR3 size: 15 residues. CDR3: CASSFGSGGSDTQYF. The CDR3 DNA reads TGTGCCAGCAGCTTCGGTAGCGGGGGGTCCGATACGCAGTATTTT. Full variable domain (missing parts from reference TRBV7-9 and TRBJ2-3): DTGVSQNPRHKITKRGQNVTFRCDPISEHNRLYWYRQTLGQGPEFLTYFQNEAQLEKSRLLSDRFSAERPKGSFSTLEIQRTEQGDSAMYLCASSFGSGGSDTQYFGPGTRLTVL.

The chain uses TRBV2 and TRBJ1-6; 9 nucleotides align to TRBD1. After removal of 4 bases from V and 6 bases from J, the junction contained 1 base not matched to a gene. This CDR3 region has 14 residues. CDR1 and CDR2 from the germline V gene are SNHLY and FYNNEI. The CDR3 reads CASSGDRVNSPLHF. The CDR3 DNA reads TGTGCCAGCAGTGGGGACAGGGTTAATTCACCCCTCCACTTT.

The chain links TRBV7-2 to TRBJ1-2, with TRBD1 as a possible D gene (6 bases). V was clipped by 4 bases and J by 3 bases, with 24 bases between them. The CDR3 is 18 residues long. From germline, CDR1 is SGHTA and CDR2 FQGNSA. The CDR3 bases are TGTGCCAGCAGCTCTATGGAGGCCTACTACAGGGCCTACTATGGCTACACCTTC. It codes for CASSSMEAYYRAYYGYTF.